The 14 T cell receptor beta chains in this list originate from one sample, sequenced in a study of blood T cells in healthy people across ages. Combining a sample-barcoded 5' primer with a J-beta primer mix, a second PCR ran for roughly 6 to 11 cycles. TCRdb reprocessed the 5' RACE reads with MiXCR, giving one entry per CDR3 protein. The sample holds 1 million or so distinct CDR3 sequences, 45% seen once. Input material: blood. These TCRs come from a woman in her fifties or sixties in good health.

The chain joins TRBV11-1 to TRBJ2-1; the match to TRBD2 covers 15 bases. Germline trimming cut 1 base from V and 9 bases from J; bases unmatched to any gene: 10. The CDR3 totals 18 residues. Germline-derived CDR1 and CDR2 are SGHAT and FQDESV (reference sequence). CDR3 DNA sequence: TGTGCCAGCAGCTTAGGTTGGTGGACTAGCGGGAGGGCCCCTGAGCAGTTCTTC. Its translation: CASSLGWWTSGRAPEQFF.

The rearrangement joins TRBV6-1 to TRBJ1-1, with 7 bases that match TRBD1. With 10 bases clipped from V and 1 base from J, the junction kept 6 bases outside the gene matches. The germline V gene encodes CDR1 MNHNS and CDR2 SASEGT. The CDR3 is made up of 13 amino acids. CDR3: CANRDRENTEAFF. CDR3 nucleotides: TGTGCCAACCGAGACAGGGAGAACACTGAAGCTTTCTTT.

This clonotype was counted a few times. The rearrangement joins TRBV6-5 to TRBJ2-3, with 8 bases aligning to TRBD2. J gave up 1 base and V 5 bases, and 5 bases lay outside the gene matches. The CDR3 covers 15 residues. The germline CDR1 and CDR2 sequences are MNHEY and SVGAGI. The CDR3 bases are TGTGCCAGCAGTAGATCGACTAGCGGCACAGATACGCAGTATTTT. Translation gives CASSRSTSGTDTQYF.

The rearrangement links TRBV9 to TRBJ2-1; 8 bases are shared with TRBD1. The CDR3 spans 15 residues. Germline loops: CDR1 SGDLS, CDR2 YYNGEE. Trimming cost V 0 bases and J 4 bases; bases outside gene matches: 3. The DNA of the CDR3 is TGTGCCAGCAGCGTAGAGCAGGGGGCTTACAATGAGCAGTTCTTC. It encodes CASSVEQGAYNEQFF.

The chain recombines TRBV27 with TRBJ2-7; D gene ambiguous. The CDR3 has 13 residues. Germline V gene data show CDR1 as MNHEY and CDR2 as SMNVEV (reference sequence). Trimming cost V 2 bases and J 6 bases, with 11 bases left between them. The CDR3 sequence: CASSLGQRSEQYF. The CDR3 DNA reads TGTGCCAGCAGTTTAGGGCAGAGGTCCGAGCAGTACTTC.

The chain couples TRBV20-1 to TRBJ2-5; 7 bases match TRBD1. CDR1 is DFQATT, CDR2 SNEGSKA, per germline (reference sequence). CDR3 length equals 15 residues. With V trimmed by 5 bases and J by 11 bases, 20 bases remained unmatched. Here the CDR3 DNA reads TGCAGTGCTCTAAGCCAACAGGGGCCAGGCGAGGAGCAGTACTTC. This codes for CSALSQQGPGEEQYF.

The CDR3 DNA reads as TGTGCCAGCAGCTTAACTAGCGGGAGTGGGGAGACCCAGTACTTC. Residues: CASSLTSGSGETQYF. This chain links TRBV7-3 with TRBJ2-5, with 9 bases lining up with TRBD2. Germline values: CDR1 SGHTA, CDR2 FQGTGA. Trimming cost V 0 bases and J 5 bases; bases outside gene matches: 4. This CDR3 region has 15 residues.

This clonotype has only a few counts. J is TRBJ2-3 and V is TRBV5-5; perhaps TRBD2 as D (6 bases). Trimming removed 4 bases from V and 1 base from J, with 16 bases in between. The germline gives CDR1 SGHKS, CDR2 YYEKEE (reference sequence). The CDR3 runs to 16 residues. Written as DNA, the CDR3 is TGTGCCAGCAGCCCCAGTCCGGGACTTCGCACAGATACGCAGTATTTT. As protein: CASSPSPGLRTDTQYF.

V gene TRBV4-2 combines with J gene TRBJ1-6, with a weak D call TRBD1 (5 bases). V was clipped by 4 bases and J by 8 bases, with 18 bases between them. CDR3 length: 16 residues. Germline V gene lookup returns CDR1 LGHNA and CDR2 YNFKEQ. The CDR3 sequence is CASSRRVGQMDSPLHF. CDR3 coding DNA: TGTGCCAGCAGCCGAAGGGTGGGGCAGATGGATTCACCCCTCCACTTT.

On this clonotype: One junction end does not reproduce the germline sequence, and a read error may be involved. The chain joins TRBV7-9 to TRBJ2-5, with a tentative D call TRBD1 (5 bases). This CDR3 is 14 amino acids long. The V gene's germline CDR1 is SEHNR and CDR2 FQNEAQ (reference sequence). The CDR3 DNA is TGTGCCAGCAGCTTACAGGGATACCAAGAGACCCGGTATTTC. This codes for CASSLQGYQETRYF.

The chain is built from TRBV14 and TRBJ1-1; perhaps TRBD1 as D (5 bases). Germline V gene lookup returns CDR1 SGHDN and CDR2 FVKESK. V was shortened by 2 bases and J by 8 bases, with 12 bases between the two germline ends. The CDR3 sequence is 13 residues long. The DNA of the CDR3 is TGTGCCAGCAGCCAAAAAATTGGGGGGGAAGCTTTCTTT. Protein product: CASSQKIGGEAFF.

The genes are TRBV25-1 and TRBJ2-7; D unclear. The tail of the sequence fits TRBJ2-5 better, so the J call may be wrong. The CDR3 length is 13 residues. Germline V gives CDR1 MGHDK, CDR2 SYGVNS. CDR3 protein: CASSESPAETQYF. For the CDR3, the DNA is TGTGCCAGCAGTGAATCCCCAGCTGAGACCCAGTACTTC.

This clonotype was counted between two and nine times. CDR3 DNA sequence: TGTGCCAGCAGTTACCAGACAGGGAACACTGAAGCTTTCTTT. It yields the protein CASSYQTGNTEAFF. The rearrangement uses TRBV27 and TRBJ1-1; maybe TRBD1 (6 bases). The V gene's germline CDR1 is MNHEY and CDR2 SMNVEV (reference sequence). V was cut by 4 bases and J by 1 base, with 10 bases left in between. The CDR3 totals 14 residues.

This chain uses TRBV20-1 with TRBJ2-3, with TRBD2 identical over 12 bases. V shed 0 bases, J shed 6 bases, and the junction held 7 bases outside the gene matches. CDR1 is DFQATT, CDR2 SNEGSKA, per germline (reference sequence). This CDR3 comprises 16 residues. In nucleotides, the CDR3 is TGCAGTGCTAGAGATTGGACTAGCGGGGAGGAGGATACGCAGTATTTT. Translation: CSARDWTSGEEDTQYF.